A selection of T cell receptor beta chains follows, all from one sample in a study of CD8+ T cells in alopecia areata. TCRdb's table, derived via immunoSEQ multiplex PCR, lists solely in-frame clones and lacks some. The sample has roughly 100,000 clones; around 50% are singletons. Material: CD4+ T cells sorted from blood. These receptors were obtained from a human donor in good health. The conserved cysteine and the conserved F or W are not part of the CDR3 here. Fields, in order: CDR3 length, V gene, J gene, CDR3 protein.

CDR3 length: 13; V gene: TRBV7-9; J gene: TRBJ2-2; CDR3 protein: ASSLVAVNTGELF
CDR3 length: 11; V gene: TRBV25-1; J gene: TRBJ1-6; CDR3 protein: ASSGGHNSPLH
CDR3 length: 14; V gene: TRBV5-1; J gene: TRBJ1-2; CDR3 protein: ASSLGTGPGRNGYT
CDR3 length: 16; V gene: TRBV27; J gene: TRBJ2-3; CDR3 protein: ASSAYRGAGSSTDTQY
CDR3 length: 10; V gene: TRBV30; J gene: TRBJ2-2; CDR3 protein: AWTRWAGELF
CDR3 length: 11; V gene: TRBV29-1; J gene: TRBJ1-1; CDR3 protein: SAQGQQNTEAF
CDR3 length: 12; V gene: TRBV10-3; J gene: TRBJ1-6; CDR3 protein: AIRSQGDSSPLH
CDR3 length: 13; V gene: TRBV15; J gene: TRBJ2-5; CDR3 protein: ATSQGGTGGETQY
CDR3 length: 12; V gene: TRBV15; J gene: TRBJ2-5; CDR3 protein: ATSSRDPGQTQY
CDR3 length: 12; V gene: TRBV6-6; J gene: TRBJ2-3; CDR3 protein: ASRTGGSTDTQY
CDR3 length: 12; V gene: TRBV19; J gene: TRBJ2-6; CDR3 protein: ASRRTSGANVLT
CDR3 length: 12; V gene: TRBV28; J gene: TRBJ2-7; CDR3 protein: ASSLSSGAYEQY
CDR3 length: 11; V gene: TRBV5-4; J gene: TRBJ1-2; CDR3 protein: ASSFTGVNGYT
CDR3 length: 14; V gene: TRBV7-2; J gene: TRBJ2-1; CDR3 protein: ASSVAGTSGDNEQF
CDR3 length: 13; V gene: TRBV7-8; J gene: TRBJ1-3; CDR3 protein: ASTLTAYSGNTIY
CDR3 length: 11; V gene: TRBV13; J gene: TRBJ1-1; CDR3 protein: ASKQGQNTEAF
CDR3 length: 16; V gene: TRBV5-1; J gene: TRBJ2-5; CDR3 protein: ASSPGDLKHGSGETQY
CDR3 length: 12; V gene: TRBV7-9; J gene: TRBJ2-7; CDR3 protein: ASTRDNVSYEQY
CDR3 length: 13; V gene: TRBV29-1; J gene: TRBJ1-1; CDR3 protein: SAYYRLPMNTEAF
CDR3 length: 12; V gene: TRBV5-1; J gene: TRBJ2-5; CDR3 protein: ASSSRLERETQY
CDR3 length: 9; V gene: TRBV29-1; J gene: TRBJ1-1; CDR3 protein: SGGRVTEAF
CDR3 length: 11; V gene: TRBV19; J gene: TRBJ1-2; CDR3 protein: ASSPLPNYGYT
CDR3 length: 10; V gene: TRBV7-9; J gene: TRBJ1-2; CDR3 protein: ASSPMGYGYT
CDR3 length: 18; V gene: TRBV28; J gene: TRBJ2-7; CDR3 protein: ASSFGFGAASGGSSYEQY
CDR3 length: 11; V gene: TRBV29-1; J gene: TRBJ2-5; CDR3 protein: SAWTGGSETQY
CDR3 length: 14; V gene: TRBV5-6; J gene: TRBJ2-1; CDR3 protein: ASSLVDGTGDNEQF
CDR3 length: 14; V gene: TRBV4-1; J gene: TRBJ1-2; CDR3 protein: ASSQDGTGKNYGYT
CDR3 length: 10; V gene: TRBV10-3; J gene: TRBJ1-2; CDR3 protein: AIRQAGYGYT
CDR3 length: 11; V gene: TRBV7-9; J gene: TRBJ1-1; CDR3 protein: ASSLDRGAEAF
CDR3 length: 14; V gene: TRBV5-7; J gene: TRBJ2-4; CDR3 protein: ASSWTVDLAKNIQY
CDR3 length: 13; V gene: TRBV28; J gene: TRBJ1-1; CDR3 protein: ASSRGQSSYTEAF
CDR3 length: 14; V gene: TRBV5-1; J gene: TRBJ2-5; CDR3 protein: ASSLGLAVPQETQY
CDR3 length: 16; V gene: TRBV2; J gene: TRBJ1-1; CDR3 protein: ASSDRRSAPGVRPEAF
CDR3 length: 12; V gene: TRBV25-1; J gene: TRBJ1-5; CDR3 protein: ASSDGTVERPQH
CDR3 length: 14; V gene: TRBV4-3; J gene: TRBJ2-7; CDR3 protein: ASSQDPEGSTYEQY
CDR3 length: 10; V gene: TRBV28; J gene: TRBJ1-6; CDR3 protein: ASTLSGSPLH
CDR3 length: 12; V gene: TRBV6-6; J gene: TRBJ2-3; CDR3 protein: ASRSTGGTDTQY
CDR3 length: 12; V gene: TRBV9; J gene: TRBJ2-7; CDR3 protein: ASSGTSQGYEQY
CDR3 length: 11; V gene: TRBV7-2; J gene: TRBJ1-1; CDR3 protein: ASRQGQNTEAF
CDR3 length: 10; V gene: TRBV2; J gene: TRBJ2-7; CDR3 protein: ASSGQGYEQY
CDR3 length: 9; V gene: TRBV2; J gene: TRBJ1-2; CDR3 protein: ASNRGYGYT
CDR3 length: 9; V gene: TRBV28; J gene: TRBJ2-1; CDR3 protein: ASSLFGEQF
CDR3 length: 11; V gene: TRBV5-6; J gene: TRBJ1-4; CDR3 protein: ASRKGANEKLF
CDR3 length: 13; V gene: TRBV6-5; J gene: TRBJ2-2; CDR3 protein: ASSNGRPNTGELF
CDR3 length: 12; V gene: TRBV29-1; J gene: TRBJ2-2; CDR3 protein: SVEDLAGHGELF
CDR3 length: 13; V gene: TRBV5-1; J gene: TRBJ2-5; CDR3 protein: ASSFSGGSQETQY
CDR3 length: 10; V gene: TRBV30; J gene: TRBJ1-4; CDR3 protein: AWSVLREKLF
CDR3 length: 14; V gene: TRBV2; J gene: TRBJ2-2; CDR3 protein: ASSLRGAPNTGELF